This TCR beta chain was profiled in a study of spatial heterogeneity in lung cancer. Regarding time point: blood at routine non-recurrence follow-up after resection. The study sequenced unsorted whole RNA from tumor, nontumor lung or frozen PBMC. This clonotype was recorded a few times. Unique molecular identifiers, one per molecule, were present on every TCR cDNA molecule. TCRdb reanalysed the 5' RACE reads using MiXCR and keeps one entry per CDR3 protein. The sample has roughly 120,000 distinct CDR3 sequences, more than 9% seen once; the top ten hold around 16%. V lost 2 bases and J lost 9; bases outside the gene matches: 10. CDR1 and CDR2 from the germline V gene are ENHRY and SYGVKD. This CDR3 is 15 amino acids long.

The chain carries TRBV10-3 and TRBJ1-5; 7 bases map to TRBD1. The TCR originated in a male donor with early-stage non-small cell lung cancer. The source material was PBMCs, sampled at follow-up. CDR3 in DNA: TGTGCCATCAGTGAGAAGTCAGGGGGTTCCTCGCCCCAGCATTTT. Protein product: CAISEKSGGSSPQHF.